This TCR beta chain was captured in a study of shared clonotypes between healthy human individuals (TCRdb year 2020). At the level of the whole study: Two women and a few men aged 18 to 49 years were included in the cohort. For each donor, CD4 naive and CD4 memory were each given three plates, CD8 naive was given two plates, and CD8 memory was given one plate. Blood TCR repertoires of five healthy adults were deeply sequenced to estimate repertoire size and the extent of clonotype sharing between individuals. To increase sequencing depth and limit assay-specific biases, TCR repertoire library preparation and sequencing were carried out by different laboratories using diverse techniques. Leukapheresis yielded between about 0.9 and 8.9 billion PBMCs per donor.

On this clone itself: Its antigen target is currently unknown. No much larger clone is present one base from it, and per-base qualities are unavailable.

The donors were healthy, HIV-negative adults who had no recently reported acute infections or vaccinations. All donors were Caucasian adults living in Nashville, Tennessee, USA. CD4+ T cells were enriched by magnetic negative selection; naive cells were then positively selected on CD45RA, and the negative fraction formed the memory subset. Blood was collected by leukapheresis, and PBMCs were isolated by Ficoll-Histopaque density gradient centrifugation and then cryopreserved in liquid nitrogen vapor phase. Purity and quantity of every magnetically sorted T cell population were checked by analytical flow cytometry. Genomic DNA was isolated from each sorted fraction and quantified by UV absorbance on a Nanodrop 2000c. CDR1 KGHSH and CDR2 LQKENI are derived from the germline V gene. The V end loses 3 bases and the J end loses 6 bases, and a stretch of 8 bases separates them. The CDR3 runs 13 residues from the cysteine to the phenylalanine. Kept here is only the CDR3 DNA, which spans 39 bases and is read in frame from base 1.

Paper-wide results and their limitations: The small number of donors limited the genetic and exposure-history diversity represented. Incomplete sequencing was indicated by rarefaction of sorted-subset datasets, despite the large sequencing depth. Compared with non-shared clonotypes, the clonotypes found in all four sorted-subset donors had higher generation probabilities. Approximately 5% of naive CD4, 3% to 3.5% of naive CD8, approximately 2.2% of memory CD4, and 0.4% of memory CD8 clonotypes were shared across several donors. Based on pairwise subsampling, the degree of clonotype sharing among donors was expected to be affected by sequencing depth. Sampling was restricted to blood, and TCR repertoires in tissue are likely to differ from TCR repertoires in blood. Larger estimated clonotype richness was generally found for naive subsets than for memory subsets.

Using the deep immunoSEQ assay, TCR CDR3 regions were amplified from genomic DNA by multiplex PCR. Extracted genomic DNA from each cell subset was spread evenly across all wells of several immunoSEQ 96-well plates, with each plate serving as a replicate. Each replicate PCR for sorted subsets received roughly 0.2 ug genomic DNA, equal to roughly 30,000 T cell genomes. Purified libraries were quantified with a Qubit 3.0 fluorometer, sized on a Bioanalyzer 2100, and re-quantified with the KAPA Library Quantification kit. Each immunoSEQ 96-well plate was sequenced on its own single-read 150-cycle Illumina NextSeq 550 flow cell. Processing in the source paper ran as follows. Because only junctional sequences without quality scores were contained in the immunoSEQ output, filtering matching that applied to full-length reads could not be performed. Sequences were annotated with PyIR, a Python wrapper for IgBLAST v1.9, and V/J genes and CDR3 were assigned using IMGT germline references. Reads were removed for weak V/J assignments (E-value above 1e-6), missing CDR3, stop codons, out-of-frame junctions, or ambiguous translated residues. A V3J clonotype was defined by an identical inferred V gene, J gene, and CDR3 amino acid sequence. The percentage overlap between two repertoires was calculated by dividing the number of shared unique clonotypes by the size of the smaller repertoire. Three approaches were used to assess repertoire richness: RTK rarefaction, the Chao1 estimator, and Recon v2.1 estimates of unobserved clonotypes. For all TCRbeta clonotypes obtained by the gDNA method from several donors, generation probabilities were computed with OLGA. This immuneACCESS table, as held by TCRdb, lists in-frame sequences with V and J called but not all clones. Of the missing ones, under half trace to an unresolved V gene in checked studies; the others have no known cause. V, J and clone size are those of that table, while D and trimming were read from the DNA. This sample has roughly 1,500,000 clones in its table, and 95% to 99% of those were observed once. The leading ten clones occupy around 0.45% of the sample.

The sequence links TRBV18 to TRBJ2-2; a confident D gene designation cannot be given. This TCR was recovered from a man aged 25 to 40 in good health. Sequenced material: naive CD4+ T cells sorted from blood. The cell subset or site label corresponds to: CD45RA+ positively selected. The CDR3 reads CASSPGRSGELFF. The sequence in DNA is TGTGCCAGCTCACCTGGAAGGTCCGGGGAGCTGTTTTTT.